This T cell receptor beta chain is from a study of blood T cell repertoires in COVID-19. Study-wide context: Both acute and convalescent COVID-19 samples were obtained from the United States, Italy and Spain. T cells, B-cell-depleted T cells, or PBMCs supplied cDNA or gDNA.

Original analysis: Amplifying reference gene primers gave estimates of nucleated cell counts. Generated by immunoSEQ multiplex PCR, the TCRdb table keeps only in-frame clones and is missing some. The V and J calls and clone size come from that table; D and trimming were worked out from the DNA. The table has roughly 110,000 clones, 75% to 90% seen once. The junction had 6 bases not matched to a gene; V was cut back by 4 bases and J by 0 bases. CDR3 length: 17 residues. Germline V CDR1 and CDR2: KGHSH, LQKENI. Those enrolled in Seattle joined during active infection and were followed longitudinally afterward.

This sequence originates from a woman aged 55-70 years with COVID-19, enrolled during active disease. The sample comprised peripheral blood. J is TRBJ1-6 and V is TRBV18, with 7 bases that match TRBD1. CDR3 DNA sequence: TGTGCCAGCTCACTCGGGACAGTATACTCCTATAATTCACCCCTCCACTTT. Amino acid sequence: CASSLGTVYSYNSPLHF.